The present T cell receptor (beta chain) was sequenced within a study of T cell changes during pregnancy in multiple sclerosis. Measured with immunoSEQ multiplex PCR; TCRdb has only the in-frame clones, and not every one. The sample lists some 93,000 clones; roughly 92% were seen once. The sequence was obtained from a female donor with multiple sclerosis, enrolled in a pregnancy study. The sample here was peripheral blood, taken after pregnancy.

The CDR3 bases are TGTGCCAGTAGTATGACAGGGGGACTCCAAGAGACCCAGTACTTC. Translation: CASSMTGGLQETQYF. V is TRBV19 and J is TRBJ2-5, with 9 nucleotides matching TRBD1. Germline CDR1 LNHDA, CDR2 SQIVND (reference sequence). V was clipped by 3 bases and J by 1 base; unmatched bases: 3. The CDR3 extends over 15 amino acids.